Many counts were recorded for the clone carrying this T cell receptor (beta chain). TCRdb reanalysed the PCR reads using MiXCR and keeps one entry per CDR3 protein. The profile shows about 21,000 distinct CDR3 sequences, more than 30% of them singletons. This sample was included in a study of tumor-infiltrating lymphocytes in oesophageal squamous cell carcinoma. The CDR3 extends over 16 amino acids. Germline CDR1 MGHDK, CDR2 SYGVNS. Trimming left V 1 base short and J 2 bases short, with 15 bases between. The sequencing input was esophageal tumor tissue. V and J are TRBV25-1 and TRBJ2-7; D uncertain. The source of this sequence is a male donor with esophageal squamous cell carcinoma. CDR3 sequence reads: CASSESWGRKTYEQYF. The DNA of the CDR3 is TGTGCCAGCAGTGAATCCTGGGGTAGAAAGACCTACGAGCAGTACTTC.